This T cell receptor beta chain was recorded in a study of CD4 T cells in relation to SARS-CoV-2 and coronaviruses (dated by TCRdb to the early 2020s). In the study overall: In the ViraFEST assay, PBMCs were grown with antigen for approximately 9 days, and TCR beta CDR3s were then sequenced to identify antigen-specific clonal expansions. An HIV-1 Nef peptide pool or a no-peptide culture served as the negative reference condition. Patient-derived lymphoblastoid cell lines were used to map the HLA restriction of shared crossreactive spike epitopes. The study assessed, at the TCR clonotype level, memory CD4+ T cell crossreactivity between SARS-CoV-2 and common cold coronavirus spike proteins. The Adaptive Biotechnologies TCR-sequencing kit was used to sequence samples from a few pre-COVID donors and the naive versus memory experiments, whereas other data were Illumina-based. A different TCR-beta assay, based on Illumina, was used to sequence expansion assays from other donors in the study. The investigation overall reported the following: Compared with monoreactive clones, crossreactive clones had significantly weaker SARS-CoV-2-driven expansion, a result consistent with antigenic imprinting. The study was constrained by small numbers of patients and of tested TCRs. Because no donor provided both pre-pandemic and post-infection samples, tracing the source of pre-existing responses was limited. Crossreactivity analysis centred on spike protein, so crossreactivity against other viral proteins was not assessed. Approximately 60% of donors had memory CD4+ clonotypes that crossrecognized SARS-CoV-2 and at least one common cold coronavirus spike.

CD4+ T cells from unexposed donors were collected before the COVID-19 pandemic (2011-2018). The EasySep CD4+ T cell isolation kit was used to isolate CD4+ T cells once the cultures had run for more than 8 days. Unexposed donor CD4+ T cells were tested for reactivity to SARS-CoV-2 S and N and four common cold coronavirus spike pools, as cell number allowed. Each well held millions of PBMCs cultured in IMDM containing about 5.3% human AB serum and roughly 9.4 IU/ml IL-2. Half of the culture medium was replaced with fresh IL-2-containing medium on days 3 and 7. In general, every peptide culture condition was set up in three replicate wells. The leukapheresis product used for the unexposed donors was purchased from a commercial source. PBMCs were isolated from leukapheresis product or whole blood by Ficoll-Paque PLUS gradient centrifugation. PBMCs were either cryopreserved at -140°C or used fresh in the expansion assay. The QIAamp Micro DNA Kit was used to extract genomic DNA from the CD4+ T cells.

As for this clone: Its target antigen remains unknown. One base away there is no much larger clone; base qualities are not given.

The library was obtained by the immunoSEQ multiplex PCR assay. The published analysis was carried out like this. During preprocessing, nonproductive sequences were removed, along with CDR3s that did not begin with C, did not end with F or W, or were shorter than 7 amino acids. The MANAFEST web app was used to call antigen-specific clonotypes on the basis of expansion compared with the reference and with other culture wells. A clone was considered positive if the clone showed significant expansion compared with the reference culture in 2 of 3 replicate wells at an FDR below 0.05. To be called positive, a clone also had to show significant expansion compared with every other tandem well and an odds ratio greater than 5. CDR3 homology was measured as pairwise Levenshtein distance, computed with the stringdist R package after trimming three terminal residues from each end. Drawn from immuneACCESS, this table holds only the in-frame rearrangements with V and J called that TCRdb kept. Clones are partly lost; checked studies trace under half to an unresolved V gene and leave the rest unexplained. The V and J calls and clone size were taken over from that table, and D and trimming were inferred from the DNA. This sample has more than 25,000 clones in its table, and 60% to 85% of those were observed once. The leading ten clones occupy 10% to 15% of the sample.

The specimen was CD4+ T cells from PBMCs, cultured in vitro. The clonotype originates from a human donor in good health.

The CDR3 region reads CSAMTSGTGELFF. Here is the DNA: TGCAGCGCCATGACATCCGGCACCGGGGAGCTGTTTTTT. Recombination linked TRBV29-1 to TRBJ2-2; no D gene is confidently identified. Taken from cysteine to phenylalanine, the CDR3 has 13 residues. Left in the record is the CDR3 DNA by itself, 39 bases read in frame from the first base. V is shortened by 7 bases, J by 4 bases, and the region joining them spans 13 bases. The germline V gene gives CDR1 as SQVTM and CDR2 as ANQGSEA.